This passage covers 15 T cell receptor beta chains from one sample sequenced in a study of response to subunit inactivated influenza vaccine. TCRdb fed the RT-PCR reads into MiXCR, producing one record per CDR3 protein. In the table there are about 540,000 distinct CDR3 sequences, roughly 25% of which are singletons. The sample was also linked to a second study, of T cells expressing NK-cell markers. That paper notes: The TCR beta cDNA came from 5'RACE template switching with UMIs.

The sample here was CD4+ T cells sorted from PBMCs, taken about 13 days after vaccination. Source of these receptors: a man aged 45 to 65 who received an inactivated influenza vaccine.

The chain couples TRBV5-1 to TRBJ2-2; TRBD2 matches 9 bases. Trimming removed 0 bases from V and 4 bases from J; junction bases left unmatched: 4. CDR1 SGHRS and CDR2 YFSETQ come from the germline V gene. This CDR3 comprises 16 residues. CDR3 amino acids: CASSLAPSGITGELFF. The CDR3 nucleotides are TGCGCCAGCAGCTTGGCCCCTAGCGGGATCACCGGGGAGCTGTTTTTT.

This clonotype showed up just a few times. The chain recombines TRBV5-1 with TRBJ2-4; TRBD1 is a possible D gene (6 bases). V lost 1 base, J lost 5 bases, and 10 bases lay in between. The CDR3 has 14 amino acids. CDR1 and CDR2 (germline): SGHRS, YFSETQ. CDR3 region: CASSLSTGENIQYF. In nucleotides, the CDR3 is TGCGCCAGCAGCTTGTCGACAGGCGAAAACATTCAGTACTTC. Full variable domain (missing parts from reference TRBV5-1 and TRBJ2-4): KAGVTQTPRYLIKTRGQQVTLSCSPISGHRSVSWYQQTPGQGLQFLFEYFSETQRNKGNFPGRFSGRQFSNSRSEMNVSTLELGDSALYLCASSLSTGENIQYFGAGTRLSVL.

This clonotype has only a few counts. This CDR3 reads CSALSWYALNEQFF. The CDR3 coding sequence is TGCAGCGCCCTGAGTTGGTACGCATTGAATGAGCAGTTCTTC. V is TRBV29-1 and J is TRBJ2-1, with D unclear. The ends were cut back, 7 bases at V and 7 bases at J, with 20 bases in the middle. This CDR3 spans 14 amino acids. The V gene's germline CDR1 is SQVTM and CDR2 ANQGSEA.

The table lists this clonotype with a few counts. The chain couples TRBV24-1 to TRBJ2-3; tentative D call: TRBD2 (7 bases). The CDR3 runs 16 residues. Germline loops: CDR1 KGHDR, CDR2 SFDVKD. V dropped 3 bases and J dropped 4 bases, with 16 bases sitting between them. CDR3 residues: CATSDPGDYASDTQYF. Here the CDR3 DNA reads TGTGCCACCAGTGATCCAGGGGACTACGCCTCAGATACGCAGTATTTT.

The genes are TRBV24-1 and TRBJ2-3, with D possibly being TRBD1 (5 bases). The V end was cut by 2 bases, the J end by 6 bases, with 11 bases between. CDR1 is KGHDR and CDR2 is SFDVKD in the germline V gene. This CDR3 spans 14 amino acids. CDR3 amino acids: CATSDSPGPDTQYF. CDR3 DNA sequence: TGTGCCACCAGTGATTCTCCAGGGCCCGATACGCAGTATTTT.

This clonotype was picked up a small number of times. The rearrangement links TRBV6-2 or TRBV6-3 to TRBJ1-5; a weak D match, TRBD1 (6 bases). Trimming removed 7 bases from V and 5 bases from J, with 12 bases in between. Germline V gene data show CDR1 as MNHEY and CDR2 as SVGEGT. The CDR3 totals 13 residues. The CDR3 bases are TGTGCCAGCACACCGGACAGCTATCAGCCCCAGCATTTT. Encoded protein: CASTPDSYQPQHF.

A remark on this clonotype: Germline and junction disagree at one end, which may indicate a read error. This chain joins TRBV30 and TRBJ1-2; D call uncertain. CDR3 size: 12 residues. In germline, CDR1 is GTSNPN, CDR2 SVGIG (reference sequence). The CDR3 loop reads CAWIGGNSGYTF. The DNA for the CDR3 is TGTGCCTGGATCGGAGGGAACTCTGGCTACACCTTC.

This clonotype was detected only a few times. V is TRBV11-2 and J is TRBJ2-7; perhaps TRBD1 as D (6 bases). This CDR3 is 13 amino acids long. From germline, CDR1 is SGHAT and CDR2 FQNNGV. Between the trimmed V and J ends, which lost 6 bases and 7 bases, there was a span of 16 bases. Here the CDR3 DNA reads TGTGCCAGCAGTTATTCACAGGGAAGGGAGCAGTACTTC. It yields the protein CASSYSQGREQYF. The complete variable domain, with remaining parts taken from reference TRBV11-2 and TRBJ2-7, reads EAGVAQSPRYKIIEKRQSVAFWCNPISGHATLYWYQQILGQGPKLLIQFQNNGVVDDSQLPKDRFSAERLKGVDSTLKIQPAKLEDSAVYLCASSYSQGREQYFGPGTRLTVT.

This clonotype was detected only a few times. The chain couples TRBV6-1 to TRBJ2-1, with D perhaps matching TRBD1 (6 bases). The germline gives CDR1 MNHNS, CDR2 SASEGT. The CDR3 has 16 residues. The germline V and J ends were trimmed by 7 bases and 3 bases, with 19 bases remaining between them. The CDR3 here is CASNPLGQTFYNEQFF. DNA of the CDR3: TGTGCCAGCAATCCACTTGGACAGACCTTCTACAATGAGCAGTTCTTC.

The gene calls are TRBV6-6 and TRBJ1-5, with D unclear. The CDR3 contains 13 residues. Germline V gene sequence: CDR1 MNHNY, CDR2 SVGAGI (reference sequence). Trimming took off 4 bases at V and 3 bases at J, with 7 bases between the two ends. The CDR3: CASSWSDNQPQHF. In nucleotides, the CDR3 is TGTGCCAGCAGTTGGTCGGACAATCAGCCCCAGCATTTT.

This chain uses TRBV10-3 with TRBJ2-3; TRBD1 aligns across 9 bases. Looked up from germline, CDR1 is ENHRY and CDR2 is SYGVKD. The CDR3 runs to 14 residues. J lost 7 bases, V lost 3 bases, and 5 bases had no gene match. The CDR3, as DNA: TGTGCCATCAGTGACGGGACAGGGTCAAATACGCAGTATTTT. As protein: CAISDGTGSNTQYF.

This chain uses TRBV29-1 with TRBJ2-6; tentatively, D is TRBD1 or TRBD2 (5 bases each). Germline CDR1 is SQVTM and CDR2 is ANQGSEA. V dropped 4 bases and J dropped 4 bases, with 20 bases sitting between them. The CDR3 runs 17 residues. The CDR3 spells CSVGFGTGNLGANVLTF. The DNA of the CDR3 is TGCAGCGTTGGATTTGGGACCGGGAACCTGGGGGCCAACGTCCTGACTTTC.

This clonotype appeared a few times. This chain connects TRBV25-1 to TRBJ2-1; 7 nucleotides agree with TRBD2. Germline V gene data show CDR1 as MGHDK and CDR2 as SYGVNS. The CDR3 sequence is 16 residues long. Losses at the gene ends were 5 bases for V and 0 bases for J; bases not matched to a gene: 7. CDR3 DNA sequence: TGTGCCAGCAGTTCCCAAGGACTAGTCTCCTACAATGAGCAGTTCTTC. Amino acid sequence: CASSSQGLVSYNEQFF.

This clonotype showed up many times. The chain is built from TRBV5-1 and TRBJ2-5; 7 positions agree with TRBD1. Germline V gives CDR1 SGHRS, CDR2 YFSETQ. V lost 4 bases and J lost 3; bases outside the gene matches: 6. The CDR3 loop spans 14 amino acids. This chain's CDR3 is CASSTGTAEETQYF. The CDR3 nucleotides are TGCGCCAGCAGCACCGGGACAGCAGAAGAGACCCAGTACTTC.

The chain links TRBV5-1 to TRBJ1-1; D unresolved. The V end was cut by 0 bases, the J end by 4 bases, with 10 bases between. The CDR3 has 14 residues. CDR1 and CDR2 (germline): SGHRS, YFSETQ. The CDR3 DNA reads TGCGCCAGCAGCTTGGATCAGGTGGGCACTGAAGCTTTCTTT. Translating it yields CASSLDQVGTEAFF.